These 19 T cell receptor beta chains originate from one sample sequenced in a study of blood T cell repertoires in COVID-19. The table came from immunoSEQ multiplex PCR; TCRdb's copy has only in-frame clones and leaves some out. Counted here are roughly 250,000 clones, more than 85% occurring once; the ten biggest clones make up 1.5% to 2%. Sequenced material: PBMCs or T cells enriched from blood (not recorded which). The source of these receptors is a woman aged 45-65 years who had recovered from COVID-19.

The V and J genes are TRBV28 and TRBJ2-7; the D gene is possibly TRBD2 (6 bases). V lost 6 bases and J 3 bases, leaving 15 bases between the germline ends. The CDR3 sequence is 14 residues long. The germline V gene encodes CDR1 MDHEN and CDR2 SYDVKM. CDR3 DNA sequence: TGTGCCAGCAGCTCCCCGGGACTCAACTACGAGCAGTACTTC. This sequence encodes CASSSPGLNYEQYF.

V gene TRBV15 combines with J gene TRBJ1-4, with D possibly being TRBD1 (5 bases). Trimming cost V 0 bases and J 8 bases, with 13 bases left between them. Germline-derived CDR1 and CDR2 are LNHNV and YYDKDF (reference sequence). CDR3 length: 15 residues. Here the CDR3 DNA reads TGTGCCACCAGCAGAGATAGGGCGGGACGGGAAAAACTGTTTTTT. This gives the protein CATSRDRAGREKLFF. Complete variable domain (other parts from reference TRBV15 and TRBJ1-4): DAMVIQNPRYQVTQFGKPVTLSCSQTLNHNVMYWYQQKSSQAPKLLFHYYDKDFNNEADTPDNFQSRRPNTSFCFLDIRSPGLGDTAMYLCATSRDRAGREKLFFGSGTQLSVL.

V usage is TRBV5-1 and J usage is TRBJ1-1; no definite D call. With 1 base removed from V and 3 bases from J, the gap between germline ends came to 7 bases. The V gene's germline CDR1 is SGHRS and CDR2 YFSETQ. The CDR3 consists of 13 residues. CDR3 sequence: CASSLFGDTEAFF. The CDR3 coding sequence is TGCGCCAGCAGCTTGTTCGGGGACACTGAAGCTTTCTTT. The full variable domain, its missing parts supplied by reference TRBV5-1 and TRBJ1-1, is KAGVTQTPRYLIKTRGQQVTLSCSPISGHRSVSWYQQTPGQGLQFLFEYFSETQRNKGNFPGRFSGRQFSNSRSEMNVSTLELGDSALYLCASSLFGDTEAFFGQGTRLTVV.

This clone showed up just a few times. Other nucleotide sequences in the sample specify the same CDR3. The V call is TRBV28, the J call TRBJ1-2; tentatively, D is TRBD1 (6 bases). CDR3 size: 13 residues. V dropped 6 bases and J dropped 5 bases, with 13 bases sitting between them. The germline gives CDR1 MDHEN, CDR2 SYDVKM. The CDR3 DNA reads TGTGCCAGCAGCCGCAGGGGCAGGTATGGCTACACCTTC. Protein sequence: CASSRRGRYGYTF.

The chain carries TRBV6-5 and TRBJ1-1; D is ambiguous. CDR3 length: 14 amino acids. Germline V gene sequence: CDR1 MNHEY, CDR2 SVGAGI. Trimming stripped 8 bases from V and 0 bases from J, with 13 bases between. The CDR3 DNA reads TGTGCCAGCCTCGCGGACTTCATGAACACTGAAGCTTTCTTT. This encodes CASLADFMNTEAFF.

The genes are TRBV30 and TRBJ2-1; 8 bases fit TRBD2. This CDR3 has 17 residues. Trimming at V came to 0 bases and at J to 4 bases, leaving 11 bases not matched to a gene. Germline-derived CDR1 and CDR2 are GTSNPN and SVGIG (reference sequence). The CDR3 bases are TGTGCCTGGAGTGTACCTAGGGGTAGCGGGATATACAATGAGCAGTTCTTC. Encoded protein: CAWSVPRGSGIYNEQFF. The full variable domain, rest sourced from reference TRBV30 and TRBJ2-1, is SQTIHQWPATLVQPVGSPLSLECTVEGTSNPNLYWYRQAAGRGLQLLFYSVGIGQISSEVPQNLSASRPQDRQFILSSKKLLLSDSGFYLCAWSVPRGSGIYNEQFFGPGTRLTVL.

This sequence joins TRBV3-1 (or the pseudogene TRBV3-2) and TRBJ2-7, with 9 bases fitting TRBD2. CDR3 length equals 15 residues. Germline V gives CDR1 LGHDT, CDR2 YNNKEL (reference sequence). The J segment lost 5 bases and the V segment lost 1 base, leaving 6 bases of the junction unmatched. The CDR3 loop is CASSQVLAGVNEQYF. The CDR3 DNA reads TGTGCCAGCAGCCAAGTTTTAGCGGGAGTAAACGAGCAGTACTTC.

The rearrangement links TRBV27 to TRBJ2-7; 7 positions match TRBD1. Per the germline V gene, CDR1 is MNHEY and CDR2 is SMNVEV (reference sequence). The CDR3 loop spans 14 amino acids. V lost 5 bases, J lost 5 bases, and 9 bases stayed unmatched. The CDR3 DNA is TGTGCCAGCAGTAAACGGACAGGCGATAACGAGCAGTACTTC. This sequence encodes CASSKRTGDNEQYF.

V gene TRBV5-4 combines with J gene TRBJ2-7, with D perhaps matching TRBD1 (5 bases). V lost 2 bases to trimming and J lost 1 base, with 10 bases between them. Germline assignment: CDR1 SGHNT and CDR2 YYREEE (reference sequence). The CDR3 consists of 14 residues. CDR3 DNA sequence: TGTGCCAGCAGCTTTGGGGCCTCATCCTACGAGCAGTACTTC. It encodes CASSFGASSYEQYF.

The chain combines TRBV5-1 with TRBJ1-1; no firm D call. CDR1 is SGHRS and CDR2 is YFSETQ in the germline V gene. V was clipped by 2 bases and J by 6 bases, with 17 bases between them. CDR3 size: 15 residues. The CDR3 sequence: CASSFEVGGISEAFF. The CDR3 DNA follows: TGCGCCAGCAGCTTCGAGGTGGGAGGTATCTCTGAAGCTTTCTTT.

V usage is TRBV9 and J usage is TRBJ1-2, with D maybe TRBD1 (5 bases). The CDR3 sequence is 16 residues long. V gave up 0 bases and J gave up 2 bases, with 14 bases separating them. Germline lookup yields CDR1 SGDLS and CDR2 YYNGEE. The CDR3, as DNA: TGTGCCAGCAGCGTAGCTCAGACAGCTCGGAACTATGGCTACACCTTC. It translates to CASSVAQTARNYGYTF.

Details on this clone: The same CDR3 can be traced to other DNA sequences in this sample. This sequence joins TRBV12-3 or TRBV12-4 and TRBJ1-2; D gene unclear. The V end lost 4 bases, the J end lost 2 bases, and 5 bases lay between the germline ends. The CDR3 covers 12 residues. For the CDR3, the DNA is TGTGCCAGCAGTTCTTCCAACTATGGCTACACCTTC. It encodes CASSSSNYGYTF.

This sequence joins TRBV7-3 and TRBJ2-3, with a possible D match to TRBD2 (6 bases). This CDR3 region has 14 residues. The germline V gene has CDR1 SGHTA and CDR2 FQGTGA. V was shortened by 2 bases and J by 6 bases, with 12 bases between the two germline ends. The CDR3 sequence: CASSLLAAGDTQYF. CDR3 DNA sequence: TGTGCCAGCAGCTTATTAGCAGCGGGCGATACGCAGTATTTT.

This clone was picked up one time. The chain couples TRBV19 to TRBJ2-7; 9 bases are shared with TRBD1. Trimming removed 3 bases from V and 4 bases from J; junction bases left unmatched: 4. The germline V gene encodes CDR1 LNHDA and CDR2 SQIVND (reference sequence). This CDR3 region has 14 residues. The CDR3 nucleotides read TGTGCCAGTAGTATCGGACAGGGGATGTACGAGCAGTACTTC. It specifies CASSIGQGMYEQYF.

CDR3 sequence: CASSLADEQFF. DNA of the CDR3: TGCGCCAGCAGCTTGGCCGATGAGCAGTTCTTC. The rearrangement links TRBV5-1 to TRBJ2-1; no reliable D call. The germline gives CDR1 SGHRS, CDR2 YFSETQ. Between the trimmed V and J ends, which lost 0 bases and 8 bases, there was a span of 3 bases. The CDR3 covers 11 residues.

This clone has a single count. The chain is built from TRBV5-1 and TRBJ2-3; TRBD2 matches at 8 bases. This CDR3 contains 14 residues. V shed 7 bases and J 3 bases; nucleotides not matched to a gene: 7. CDR1 and CDR2 (germline): SGHRS, YFSETQ. CDR3 amino acids: CASRSGRSTDTQYF. CDR3 bases: TGCGCCAGCCGGAGCGGGAGATCTACAGATACGCAGTATTTT.

This sequence joins TRBV4-1 and TRBJ1-3, with D perhaps matching TRBD1 (6 bases). The CDR3 totals 18 residues. Germline V lookup: CDR1 MGHRA, CDR2 YSYEKL. V dropped 1 base and J dropped 4 bases, with 20 bases sitting between them. The CDR3 DNA follows: TGCGCCAGCAGCCAAGGATCGCAGGGGATAGCCTCCGGAAACACCATATATTTT. Translating it yields CASSQGSQGIASGNTIYF.

There are a few counts of this clone. The rearrangement joins TRBV15 to TRBJ2-3; possibly TRBD2 for D (6 bases). V lost 7 bases and J lost 0, with 14 bases in between. This CDR3 is 15 amino acids long. Germline values: CDR1 LNHNV, CDR2 YYDKDF (reference sequence). The CDR3 sequence: CATNTRLDSTDTQYF. CDR3 DNA: TGTGCCACCAATACCCGACTAGATAGCACAGATACGCAGTATTTT.

The gene calls are TRBV5-6 and TRBJ1-4, with a possible D match to TRBD1 (5 bases). V lost 1 base, J lost 5 bases, and 12 bases lay in between. The CDR3 contains 15 residues. Germline V CDR1 and CDR2: SGHDT, YYEEEE. CDR3 protein: CASSLLLAGNEKLFF. The CDR3 coding sequence is TGTGCCAGCAGCTTGTTATTGGCAGGGAATGAAAAACTGTTTTTT.